Below, one T cell receptor (beta chain) is given with its context. Its antigen is currently not known. At one boundary the junction diverges from the germline segment, which might be a read error. This sample was taken from a study of shared clonotypes between healthy human individuals (dated by TCRdb to 2018 to 2020). Some background on the complete study: The cohort included three men and a couple of women between 18 and 49 years of age. For each donor, CD4 naive and CD4 memory were each given three plates, CD8 naive was given two plates, and CD8 memory was given one plate. Blood TCR repertoires of five healthy adults were deeply sequenced to estimate repertoire size and the extent of clonotype sharing between individuals. Libraries were prepared and TCR repertoires were sequenced by different laboratories using diverse techniques, in order to increase sequencing depth and limit assay-specific biases. Between about 0.85 and 9.5 billion PBMCs per donor were obtained by leukapheresis. Overall study results and their limits: The small number of donors limited the genetic and exposure-history diversity represented. Compared with non-shared clonotypes, the clonotypes found in all four sorted-subset donors had higher generation probabilities. Incomplete sequencing was indicated by rarefaction of sorted-subset datasets, despite the large sequencing depth. Across a few donors, around 5% of naive CD4, 3% to 4% of naive CD8, 2.3% of memory CD4, and approximately 0.4% of memory CD8 clonotypes were shared. Estimated clonotype richness was generally larger for naive than for memory subsets. Sampling was restricted to blood, and TCR repertoires in tissues likely differ from the TCR repertoires found in blood. Pairwise subsampling led to the expectation that sequencing depth would affect the degree of clonotype sharing among donors.

From cysteine to phenylalanine, the CDR3 is 13 amino acids long. The CDR3 DNA has 39 bases and is translated from base 1. In the germline V gene, CDR1 corresponds to SGHTA and CDR2 to FQGNSA. Healthy HIV-negative adults with no recently reported acute infections or vaccinations were included as donors. All donors were Caucasian adults living in Nashville, Tennessee, USA. CD4+ T cells were enriched by magnetic negative selection, after which naive cells were positively selected on CD45RA and the negative fraction was taken as the memory subset. Blood was obtained by leukapheresis, after which PBMCs were separated by Ficoll-Histopaque density gradient centrifugation and cryopreserved in liquid nitrogen vapor phase. Analytical flow cytometry was used to check the purity and quantity of each magnetically sorted T cell population. Genomic DNA was isolated from each sorted fraction and quantified by UV absorbance on a Nanodrop 2000c.

Using the deep immunoSEQ assay, multiplex PCR amplified TCR CDR3 regions from genomic DNA. For each cell subset, the extracted genomic DNA was distributed evenly across all wells of several immunoSEQ 96-well plates, and each plate served as one replicate. For sorted subsets, roughly 200 ng of genomic DNA, equivalent to tens of thousands of T cell genomes, went into each replicate PCR. The purified libraries were quantified using a Qubit 3.0 fluorometer, sized with a Bioanalyzer 2100, and then quantified again using the KAPA Library Quantification kit. Every immunoSEQ 96-well plate was sequenced on a dedicated single-read 150-cycle Illumina NextSeq 550 flow cell. The source study handled its data this way. Because the immunoSEQ output included only junctional sequences and no quality scores, the filtering could not be the same as the filtering used for full-length reads. To assign V/J genes and CDR3, sequences were annotated using PyIR, a Python wrapper for IgBLAST v1.9, with IMGT germline references. Any read was removed if the V/J assignment was weak (E-value above 1e-6), the CDR3 was missing, or the read contained stop codons, out-of-frame junctions, or ambiguous translated residues. V3J clonotypes were defined as sequences sharing the same inferred V gene, J gene, and CDR3 amino acid sequence. Percentage overlap between repertoires was computed as shared unique clonotypes divided by the size of the smaller repertoire. Three approaches were used to assess repertoire richness: RTK rarefaction, the Chao1 estimator, and Recon v2.1 estimates of unobserved clonotypes. For all TCRbeta clonotypes obtained by the gDNA method from four donors, generation probabilities were computed with OLGA. TCRdb stores this immuneACCESS table with in-frame sequences only. Part of the clones is absent; in the studies checked, under half of the shortfall reflects unresolved V genes, and no reason is known for the rest. V, J and clone size reflect that table, while D and trimming were determined from the DNA. In this sample the table shows roughly 2 million clones, 95% of which occur a single time. Of the sample, 0.1% to 0.15% falls within the top ten clones.

The chain couples TRBV7-2 to TRBJ2-5; TRBD1 is possibly the D segment (5 matching bases). Sequencing used naive CD4+ T cells sorted from blood. This specimen's cell subset or site label, per the study, means: CD45RA+ positively selected. This TCR was sampled from a young man in good health. DNA sequence: TGTGCCGGCAGCTTCACAGGACAAGAGACCCAGTACTTC. Translated, it reads CAGSFTGQETQYF. The full variable domain, completed from the reference TRBV7-2 and TRBJ2-5 proteins outside the CDR3, reads GAGVSQSPSNKVTEKGKDVELRCDPISGHTALYWYRQSLGQGLEFLIYFQGNSAPDKSGLPSDRFSAERTGGSVSTLTIQRTQQEDSAVYLCAGSFTGQETQYFGPGTRLLVL.